Described below is a single TCR beta chain sequence and its context. The antigen is undetermined. The germline V and J ends were trimmed by 0 bases and 5 bases, with 14 bases remaining between them. CDR1 and CDR2 from the germline V gene are SGHVS and FNYEAQ. CDR3 length equals 15 residues. This sample was included in a study of cytomegalovirus exposure and HLA in healthy donors. Study-level points and caveats: A classifier reportedly called cytomegalovirus status with high sensitivity and specificity. It was around 160 TCR beta chains that were listed as cytomegalovirus-associated.

The donors were part of the validation cohort, which consisted of roughly 120 subjects and was separate from the first cohort of 666 subjects. Sequencing was performed with immunoSEQ multiplex PCR; in TCRdb, only in-frame clones are kept and a portion is missing. The sample has 150,000 to 200,000 clones, approximately 86% seen once. Sequenced sample: PBMCs. This receptor was identified in a man aged 30 to 45 in good health and CMV-seropositive. V usage is TRBV7-6 and J usage is TRBJ2-7, with D perhaps matching TRBD2 (7 bases). The CDR3 region has the DNA TGTGCCAGCAGCTTAGCAGGGGGGGGTTTCGACGAGCAGTACTTC. It is translated as CASSLAGGGFDEQYF.